This TCR beta chain derives from a study of cytomegalovirus exposure and HLA in healthy donors. With 7 bases removed from V and 12 bases from J, the gap between germline ends came to 9 bases. The CDR3 sequence is 9 residues long. The germline CDR1 and CDR2 sequences are LNHDA and SQIVND (reference sequence). PCR used 60 Vbeta primers and 13 Jbeta primers. Assay used: immunoSEQ multiplex PCR; TCRdb lists only in-frame clones, some missing. The sample has over 120,000 clones, 80% seen once. The chain uses TRBV19 and TRBJ2-5; D gene unclear. Sequenced sample: PBMCs. The TCR was taken from a man between 50 and 59 years old in good health and CMV-seronegative. CDR3 in amino acids: CASTRGEYF. The CDR3 nucleotides are TGTGCCAGTACTCGTGGAGAGTACTTC.